This paragraph covers one T cell receptor beta chain sequence. What antigen it recognizes has not been identified. The record has no base qualities; no much larger clone is one base away. Inclusive of the bounding cysteine and phenylalanine, the CDR3 is 14 residues long. The entry retains the CDR3 DNA only, 42 bases that are in frame from base 1. As encoded in the germline V gene, CDR1 is SGHRS while CDR2 is YFSETQ. The V end loses 3 bases and the J end loses 5 bases, and a stretch of 14 bases separates them. The data were obtained in a study of HIV-infected patients and healthy controls (dated 2014 in TCRdb). About the full investigation: CD4 counts were modestly but significantly increased in 14 of 16 patients after three months of therapy, but they remained below normal ranges. The CD4:CD8 ratio rose slightly, whereas CD8 counts showed no consistent shift during early therapy. An undetectable viral load was attained by 11 of 16 patients by the second bleed and by all patients after a further year of therapy. Overall T-cell lymphocytopenia was not observed in the patients, and no significant difference from controls was found in total CDR3 counts per chain. The study tested whether deep TCR repertoire sequencing of HIV patients' small blood samples could capture immune perturbation and reconstitution.

Follow-up blood from HIV-infected patients was collected roughly three months, about 14 weeks, after antiretroviral therapy began. Whole blood was used without cell fractionation, so all unsorted peripheral T cells were reflected in the repertoire. For RNA extraction, a roughly 2.7 ml sample of peripheral blood was drawn into Tempus tubes. Patients with febrile or AIDS-related illness, tumors, hepatitis B or C coinfection, immunomodulatory therapy, recent vaccination or treatment interruptions were excluded from enrollment. The TURBO-DNase kit was used to remove leftover genomic DNA, and GLOBINclear was used to deplete globin mRNA. Study-level results and caveats: Alpha-beta chain pairing was not determined in the samples. Treated samples represented only three to four months of therapy, a duration arguably insufficient for detecting immune reconstitution in view of low adult thymic output. In size-matched repertoire data, the apparent post-therapy recovery of the Gini index in HIV-infected patients was not replicated. Donor HLA types were not determined in the study. Processing included only sixteen HIV-infected individuals, and this was regarded by the authors as a major limit on how widely the findings apply. The study cohorts differed slightly in age and sex profile, but those differences did not account for the observed differences in diversity. MAIT cell alpha-chain CDR3s were found at high frequency in healthy controls but were severely depleted in HIV+ repertoires. HIV-infected repertoires showed significantly elevated mean Gini indices relative to controls, which possibly reflects oligoclonality. Unequal numbers of distinct sequences between patients and controls complicated comparisons, and size-matching overweighted rare events from HIV-infected data. Mean usage differed significantly between HIV-infected patients and controls for eight alpha and eight beta V genes. During therapy, HIV-associated CDR3s significantly decreased in frequency, while CMV-associated CDR3s did not change significantly, though most became more frequent. Healthy control repertoires showed roughly threefold more distinct CDR3s and higher Shannon diversity than untreated HIV+ repertoires. The use of whole blood limited sequencing depth and precluded separation of the dynamics of distinct T-cell subpopulations. Healthy controls shared more CDR3s between individuals than HIV+ patients, by Jaccard index and by count of highly shared sequences.

400 to 550 ng RNA was reverse transcribed with SuperScript III using primers against the alpha and beta constant regions. Separate alpha and beta chain libraries were made by chain-specific third strand synthesis with multiplexing indices. To avoid primer bias, the protocol used one single primer pair to amplify every rearrangement within a chain, and the protocol also attached molecular barcodes to each cDNA molecule. Purified cDNA was joined by T4 RNA Ligase 1 to a 5' RACE adapter carrying a random hexamer and the SP2 sequencing primer site. Second strand synthesis was primed from the SP2 site with Phusion polymerase, using slow temperature ramps to favor optimal annealing. Joined together, two random hexamer sequences that had both been added before amplification formed the 12-nucleotide barcode of each molecule. An amplification PCR of about 23 cycles with P5s and P7 primers came after a short first PCR that had added P5 and P7 adapter elements plus a second index. A total of approximately 26 PCR cycles were applied to the libraries, which were quantified on a Qubit, sized on a Bioanalyzer, and diluted to 3 to 4 nM. Normalized libraries were sequenced on an Illumina MiSeq with 2 x 250 paired-end kits. MinElute columns were the means by which the reverse transcription reactions were cleaned up, and the reactions were eluted into approximately 10 ul Tris-Cl. Adapter ligations were incubated for 23 hours at 16 degrees C and subsequently purified with AMPure XP beads at a 1:1 ratio. As for how the authors treated the data: Demultiplexed FASTQ files were processed with a modified Decombinator that output V, J, insert and barcode information. Sequences sharing a barcode but differing from the dominant sequence were discarded as errors, and barcodes clustered at Levenshtein distance 3 were counted to estimate original cDNA molecules. The R packages ineq, vegan, igraph and RCytoscape were used for downstream analyses, together with IMGT nomenclature and CDR3 definitions. V gene usage was calculated across distinct sequences, with every TCR tallied a single time to avoid skew from clonal expansion. Whenever two unique CDR3 amino acid sequences within a donor differed by a single Levenshtein edit, similarity networks linked them. Published HIV-specific CDR3s (about 83 alpha, 650 to 850 beta) and CMV-specific CDR3s (roughly 14 alpha, 250 or so beta) were compiled and searched for in the repertoires. Random subsampling to size-matched repertoires showed patients' decreased diversity was not caused by their lower sequence numbers. The public sequencing data were trimmed at Q25 with fastp and processed into clonotypes with MiXCR by TCRdb, which kept only in-frame beta chains. CDR3 protein sequences are deduplicated, and each keeps its most common genes and DNA. Clone size and V and J calls follow TCRdb, not the original study. This sample gives about 4,000 distinct CDR3 sequences in total; 7% to 9.5% of them show up just once. The ten largest clones take up 40% to 50% of the sample.

Sample: blood, taken during antiretroviral therapy. The sequence derives from an adult with HIV infection. Recombination joined TRBV5-1 with TRBJ2-5; TRBD1 is possibly the D segment (6 matching bases). Read as DNA, the sequence is TGCGCCAGCAGCTCGGACAGCACTGGGGAGACCCAGTACTTC. This yields the protein CASSSDSTGETQYF.